The sequence of this T cell receptor beta chain was determined in a study of glioma-infiltrating T cells. Using RNA template, CDR3s of TCR alpha and beta were amplified with iRepertoire arm-PCR. TCRdb reprocessed the multiplex PCR reads via MiXCR and lists one record per CDR3 protein. The sample yields more than 85,000 distinct CDR3 sequences, 25% to 30% seen once. In its sample, this clonotype was seen many times. The junction had 6 bases not matched to a gene; V was cut back by 4 bases and J by 0 bases. CDR3 length: 17 amino acids. Germline V gene data show CDR1 as SGHRS and CDR2 as YFSETQ. The source material was glioma tissue, nonneoplastic brain tissue, or PBMCs (not recorded which). This receptor was taken from a human donor with low-grade glioma or glioblastoma, undergoing nonglioma brain surgery, or in good health (not recorded which). The chain joins TRBV5-1 to TRBJ2-3, with 12 bases fitting TRBD1. As DNA, the CDR3 is TGCGCCAGCAGCCAGTTGGGACAGGGGGCGAGCACAGATACGCAGTATTTT. This sequence encodes CASSQLGQGASTDTQYF.